This passage covers 4 T cell receptor beta chains from one sample sequenced in a study of cytomegalovirus exposure and HLA in healthy donors. The primer mix had 60 Vbeta and 13 Jbeta primers. TCRdb keeps only in-frame clones here, not all; method: immunoSEQ multiplex PCR. This sample carries roughly 180,000 clones, 60% to 85% of them seen once, and the ten largest clones take over 2.5%. The sequenced sample consisted of PBMCs. The origin of the receptors is a male donor in good health and CMV-seronegative.

V is TRBV5-8 and J is TRBJ1-1; D gene ambiguous. V was shortened by 1 base and J by 0 bases, with 10 bases between the two germline ends. The CDR3 has 15 amino acids. From germline, CDR1 is SGHTS and CDR2 YDEGEE. CDR3 protein: CASSLHAEMNTEAFF. As DNA, the CDR3 is TGTGCCAGCAGCTTGCACGCAGAAATGAACACTGAAGCTTTCTTT.

The chain uses TRBV28 and TRBJ1-5; 7 nucleotides agree with TRBD1. The CDR3 consists of 14 residues. Germline CDR1 is MDHEN and CDR2 is SYDVKM. Trimming cost V 6 bases and J 4 bases; bases outside gene matches: 6. Here the CDR3 reads CASRFDRANQPQHF. The CDR3 nucleotides are TGTGCCAGCAGATTTGACAGGGCGAATCAGCCCCAGCATTTT.

The chain combines TRBV20-1 with TRBJ2-1; a weak D match, TRBD1 (6 bases). The CDR3 loop spans 11 amino acids. Deletions cut 6 bases from V and 10 bases from J, with 13 bases between. From germline, CDR1 is DFQATT and CDR2 SNEGSKA (reference sequence). The CDR3 is CSAPQGLEQFF. The CDR3 coding sequence is TGCAGTGCGCCCCAGGGGCTCGAGCAGTTCTTC.

This chain joins TRBV6-1 and TRBJ1-5; 9 bases fit TRBD1. Germline CDR1 reads MNHNS; CDR2 reads SASEGT. Germline trimming cut 5 bases from V and 5 bases from J; bases unmatched to any gene: 7. The CDR3 is 15 residues long. The CDR3 coding sequence is TGTGCCAGCAGTTCAGGGACAGGGTTTCATCAGCCCCAGCATTTT. It yields the protein CASSSGTGFHQPQHF.